What follows describes a single T cell receptor (beta chain). The data originate from a study of blood T cell repertoires in COVID-19. Background on the study: From the United States, Italy and Spain came samples of acute and convalescent COVID-19.

TCRdb keeps only in-frame clones here, not all; method: immunoSEQ multiplex PCR. The sample shows 55,000 or so clones, around four fifths of them seen only once. This CDR3 region has 16 residues. Germline V gene data show CDR1 as MDHEN and CDR2 as SYDVKM. V gave up 5 bases and J gave up 6 bases, with 19 bases separating them. This sequence joins TRBV28 and TRBJ1-4; tentatively, D is TRBD1 (6 bases). The sequencing input was peripheral blood. The receptor was derived from a man in his thirties or forties with COVID-19, enrolled during active disease. The DNA for the CDR3 is TGTGCCAGCAGTACTATACAGGGTTTAAGGGATGAAAAACTGTTTTTT. Protein: CASSTIQGLRDEKLFF.